The rows below give T cell receptor beta chains drawn from one sample of a study of graft-versus-host responses after intestinal transplantation. The repertoire was sequenced with immunoSEQ multiplex PCR; TCRdb's copy has only in-frame clones and lacks some. The profile shows 81,000 or so clones, approximately 95% of them singletons. No antigens are known for them. This specimen consisted of unstimulated CD8+ T cells sorted from spleen or lymph node cells, obtained before transplant. All receptors come from a human donor who was the organ donor for an intestinal transplant. CDR3s include the opening cysteine and the closing phenylalanine or tryptophan. The D gene is left open where the match is weak. Rows may omit the clone size; those that give it use once, few, many or a size class.

j_call: TRBJ1-1
clone_size: -
v_call: TRBV9
d_call: -
cdr3_nt: TGTGCCAGCGGGAGATCTGTGAACACTGAAGCTTTCTTT
cdr3_aa: CASGRSVNTEAFF

j_call: TRBJ1-2
clone_size: -
v_call: TRBV29-1
d_call: -
cdr3_nt: TGCAGCGTTGATTACGGGGGCTACACCTTC
cdr3_aa: CSVDYGGYTF

j_call: TRBJ2-7
clone_size: -
v_call: TRBV7-9
d_call: TRBD2
cdr3_nt: TGTGCCAGCAGGTCCGGGACTAGCGGGCATCCCTACGAGCAGTACTTC
cdr3_aa: CASRSGTSGHPYEQYF

j_call: TRBJ2-7
clone_size: -
v_call: TRBV19
d_call: -
cdr3_nt: TGTGCCAGTAGTTCAGGGGGGCAACACGAGCAGTACTTC
cdr3_aa: CASSSGGQHEQYF

j_call: TRBJ2-7
clone_size: -
v_call: TRBV30
d_call: -
cdr3_nt: TGTGCCTGGAGTCCGTTCACCGGGAATTTCGAGCAGTACTTC
cdr3_aa: CAWSPFTGNFEQYF

j_call: TRBJ1-5
clone_size: -
v_call: TRBV18
d_call: TRBD1
cdr3_nt: TGTGCCAGCTCCACGGGACAGGGGGCTCAGCCCCAGCATTTT
cdr3_aa: CASSTGQGAQPQHF

j_call: TRBJ1-5
clone_size: -
v_call: TRBV7-9
d_call: -
cdr3_nt: TGTGCCAGCAGCTTCGGTGTCAATCAGCCCCAGCATTTT
cdr3_aa: CASSFGVNQPQHF

j_call: TRBJ2-1
clone_size: -
v_call: TRBV7-3
d_call: TRBD2
cdr3_nt: TGTGCCAGCAGCTTCGGATGCGGGGGTGAGCAGTTCTTC
cdr3_aa: CASSFGCGGEQFF

j_call: TRBJ2-7
clone_size: -
v_call: TRBV13
d_call: TRBD2
cdr3_nt: TGTGCCAGCAGCTTACCACCGGGACTAGACCACGAGCAGTACTTC
cdr3_aa: CASSLPPGLDHEQYF

j_call: TRBJ2-5
clone_size: -
v_call: TRBV9
d_call: -
cdr3_nt: TGTGCCAGCAGCGCTCCGTTACAAGAGGCCCAGTACTTC
cdr3_aa: CASSAPLQEAQYF

j_call: TRBJ1-4
clone_size: -
v_call: TRBV10-3
d_call: -
cdr3_nt: TGTGCCATCAGTGAGTCGCGTCCGTATAATGAAAAACTGTTTTTT
cdr3_aa: CAISESRPYNEKLFF

j_call: TRBJ1-5
clone_size: -
v_call: TRBV27
d_call: TRBD1
cdr3_nt: TGTGCCAGCAGTTTAGTGGCAGGGGGTAATAGCAATCAGCCCCAGCATTTT
cdr3_aa: CASSLVAGGNSNQPQHF

j_call: TRBJ1-2
clone_size: -
v_call: TRBV9
d_call: -
cdr3_nt: TGTGCCAGCAGCGTAGAGGGGTCTAACTATGGCTACACCTTC
cdr3_aa: CASSVEGSNYGYTF

j_call: TRBJ2-7
clone_size: -
v_call: TRBV7-2
d_call: -
cdr3_nt: TGTGCCAGCAGCTTATCGGGGGGCGGCGAGCAGTACTTC
cdr3_aa: CASSLSGGGEQYF

j_call: TRBJ2-1
clone_size: -
v_call: TRBV27
d_call: -
cdr3_nt: TGTGCCAGCAGTTTAGGGCAGGTGGTTCAATCCTACAATGAGCAGTTCTTC
cdr3_aa: CASSLGQVVQSYNEQFF

j_call: TRBJ1-4
clone_size: -
v_call: TRBV6-5
d_call: -
cdr3_nt: TGTGCCGCAGGCTACGCCGGGGGGAAACTGTTTTTT
cdr3_aa: CAAGYAGGKLFF

j_call: TRBJ2-7
clone_size: -
v_call: TRBV27
d_call: TRBD1
cdr3_nt: TGTGCCAGCACGGGGCAGGGGGCTATGTACGAGCAGTACTTC
cdr3_aa: CASTGQGAMYEQYF

j_call: TRBJ1-5
clone_size: -
v_call: TRBV5-8
d_call: -
cdr3_nt: TGTGCCAGCAGCTTGGGTGCACAAGGCAATCAGCCCCAGCATTTT
cdr3_aa: CASSLGAQGNQPQHF

j_call: TRBJ2-1
clone_size: once
v_call: TRBV5-1
d_call: -
cdr3_nt: TGCGCCAGCAGCGGGAGTCTTAGCAATGAGCAGTTCTTC
cdr3_aa: CASSGSLSNEQFF

j_call: TRBJ2-3
clone_size: -
v_call: TRBV27
d_call: TRBD1
cdr3_nt: TGTGCCAGCAGTCCGGACAGGGTCCCTCGCGATACGCAGTATTTT
cdr3_aa: CASSPDRVPRDTQYF

j_call: TRBJ2-1
clone_size: -
v_call: TRBV5-1
d_call: TRBD2
cdr3_nt: TGCGCCAGCAGCTTATCCTCACCTAGCGGGGGGGCGCATGAGCAGTTCTTC
cdr3_aa: CASSLSSPSGGAHEQFF

j_call: TRBJ1-2
clone_size: -
v_call: TRBV15
d_call: TRBD1
cdr3_nt: TGTGCCACCAGCAGAGAGTACGACAGGGAATCGGGACAATTCTATGGCTACACCTTC
cdr3_aa: CATSREYDRESGQFYGYTF

j_call: TRBJ2-2
clone_size: -
v_call: TRBV27
d_call: TRBD1
cdr3_nt: TGTGCCAGCAGTTTGCAGGGGGCTACCGGGGAGCTGTTTTTT
cdr3_aa: CASSLQGATGELFF

j_call: TRBJ2-1
clone_size: once
v_call: TRBV7-9
d_call: TRBD2
cdr3_nt: TGTGCCAGCAGCTTAGCCCCGGGACTAGGCTTCAATGAGCAGTTCTTC
cdr3_aa: CASSLAPGLGFNEQFF

j_call: TRBJ1-1
clone_size: once
v_call: TRBV4-1
d_call: -
cdr3_nt: TGCGCCAGCAGCCAAGGCCCCTCTCAATGGCCACTATTTTGGAGGGGGAACACTGAAGCTTTCTTT
cdr3_aa: CASSQGPSQWPLFWRGNTEAFF

j_call: TRBJ2-1
clone_size: -
v_call: TRBV25-1
d_call: -
cdr3_nt: TGTGCCAGCAGTCAAGGATCAGGGTACAATGAGCAGTTCTTC
cdr3_aa: CASSQGSGYNEQFF

j_call: TRBJ2-1
clone_size: -
v_call: TRBV7-9
d_call: TRBD2
cdr3_nt: TGTGCCAGCAGCTTTAGCGGGAGGGCCTACAATGAGCAGTTCTTC
cdr3_aa: CASSFSGRAYNEQFF

j_call: TRBJ2-1
clone_size: -
v_call: TRBV28
d_call: -
cdr3_nt: TGTGCCAGCAGTTTATCGGTCAGGGCTCTGTACAATGAGCAGTTCTTC
cdr3_aa: CASSLSVRALYNEQFF

j_call: TRBJ2-1
clone_size: -
v_call: TRBV14
d_call: -
cdr3_nt: TGTGCCAGCAGCCAAGCGGAGACGTACAATGAGCAGTTCTTC
cdr3_aa: CASSQAETYNEQFF

j_call: TRBJ2-7
clone_size: -
v_call: TRBV6-6
d_call: -
cdr3_nt: TGTGCCAGCAGTTACTACAGCTCCTACGAGCAGTACTTC
cdr3_aa: CASSYYSSYEQYF

j_call: TRBJ2-1
clone_size: -
v_call: TRBV7-8
d_call: -
cdr3_nt: TGTGCCAGCAGCTTAGCGGCGGGTTATGGGGATGAGCAGTTCTTC
cdr3_aa: CASSLAAGYGDEQFF

j_call: TRBJ2-1
clone_size: -
v_call: TRBV6-5
d_call: TRBD2
cdr3_nt: TGTGCCAGCAGTTACTCCCGACTAGCGGGAGGTAATGAGCAGTTCTTC
cdr3_aa: CASSYSRLAGGNEQFF

j_call: TRBJ2-1
clone_size: once
v_call: TRBV2
d_call: TRBD2
cdr3_nt: TGTGCCAGCGTAGGACTAGCCTACAATGAGCAGTTCTTC
cdr3_aa: CASVGLAYNEQFF

j_call: TRBJ2-5
clone_size: -
v_call: TRBV7-8
d_call: TRBD2
cdr3_nt: TGTGCCAGCAGCTTCAGACTAGCGGGGGGAACCCAGTACTTC
cdr3_aa: CASSFRLAGGTQYF

j_call: TRBJ2-4
clone_size: -
v_call: TRBV19
d_call: -
cdr3_nt: TGTGCCAGTAGTCCCATGGCTCATGCGGTTAAGTACTTC
cdr3_aa: CASSPMAHAVKYF

j_call: TRBJ1-1
clone_size: -
v_call: TRBV5-4
d_call: -
cdr3_nt: TGTGCCAGCAGCGGTAGCCCGAACACTGAAGCTTTCTTT
cdr3_aa: CASSGSPNTEAFF

j_call: TRBJ1-6
clone_size: -
v_call: TRBV19
d_call: -
cdr3_nt: TGTGCCAGTAGTTACAGGAATAATTCACCCCTCCACTTT
cdr3_aa: CASSYRNNSPLHF

j_call: TRBJ2-3
clone_size: -
v_call: TRBV27
d_call: TRBD2
cdr3_nt: TGTGCCAGCAGCCCCGGCGTGTCGGGGGGTTACACAGATACGCAGTATTTT
cdr3_aa: CASSPGVSGGYTDTQYF

j_call: TRBJ1-1
clone_size: -
v_call: TRBV5-4
d_call: -
cdr3_nt: TGTGCCAGCAGCGGGGGCCTCGAAGCTTTCTTT
cdr3_aa: CASSGGLEAFF

j_call: TRBJ2-4
clone_size: -
v_call: TRBV10-1
d_call: TRBD1
cdr3_nt: TGCGCCAGTTCGACAGGGGATGCCAAAAACATTCAGTACTTC
cdr3_aa: CASSTGDAKNIQYF

j_call: TRBJ1-6
clone_size: -
v_call: TRBV28
d_call: -
cdr3_nt: TGTGCCAGCACCTCAACCCCGACCGGGAGGGATTCACCCCTCCACTTT
cdr3_aa: CASTSTPTGRDSPLHF

j_call: TRBJ2-1
clone_size: -
v_call: TRBV7-5
d_call: -
cdr3_nt: TGTGCCAGAGCTGGCCTAGACGTAGCCAATGAGCAGTTCTTC
cdr3_aa: CARAGLDVANEQFF

j_call: TRBJ2-7
clone_size: -
v_call: TRBV27
d_call: TRBD2
cdr3_nt: TGTGCCAGCAGTTTATCGCCTAGCGGCTACGAGCAGTACTTC
cdr3_aa: CASSLSPSGYEQYF

j_call: TRBJ2-3
clone_size: -
v_call: TRBV5-1
d_call: TRBD2
cdr3_nt: TGCGCCAGCAGCCAATTACTAGCGGGAGACACAGATACGCAGTATTTT
cdr3_aa: CASSQLLAGDTDTQYF

j_call: TRBJ2-7
clone_size: -
v_call: TRBV30
d_call: -
cdr3_nt: TGTGCCTGCCCCCGGCAGGGGCCTGCCTACGAGCAGTACTTC
cdr3_aa: CACPRQGPAYEQYF

j_call: TRBJ2-1
clone_size: -
v_call: TRBV5-4
d_call: -
cdr3_nt: TGTGCCAGCAGCTTAGAGGGTGACCCCTACAATGAGCAGTTCTTC
cdr3_aa: CASSLEGDPYNEQFF

j_call: TRBJ2-1
clone_size: -
v_call: TRBV9
d_call: -
cdr3_nt: TGTGCCAGCAGCGGGCCAATAAGACAGTACCCCAATGAGCAGTTCTTC
cdr3_aa: CASSGPIRQYPNEQFF

j_call: TRBJ1-3
clone_size: -
v_call: TRBV9
d_call: -
cdr3_nt: TGTGCCAGCAGCCTGGATCACAGCTCTGGAAACACCATATATTTT
cdr3_aa: CASSLDHSSGNTIYF

j_call: TRBJ1-2
clone_size: -
v_call: TRBV6-5
d_call: -
cdr3_nt: TGTGCCAGCAGTTATGGGAGGACCTATGGCTACACCTTC
cdr3_aa: CASSYGRTYGYTF

j_call: TRBJ2-7
clone_size: -
v_call: TRBV27
d_call: -
cdr3_nt: TGTGCCAGCAGTTTACCAGGATACGAGCAGTACTTC
cdr3_aa: CASSLPGYEQYF

j_call: TRBJ2-7
clone_size: -
v_call: TRBV12-2
d_call: -
cdr3_nt: TGTGCAAGTCGCTCCACTCCGGGACACTCCTACGAGCAGTACTTC
cdr3_aa: CASRSTPGHSYEQYF

j_call: TRBJ2-5
clone_size: -
v_call: TRBV27
d_call: TRBD1
cdr3_nt: TGTGCCAGCAGTTCGATCGGACAGGTTCAAGAGACCCAGTACTTC
cdr3_aa: CASSSIGQVQETQYF

j_call: TRBJ1-4
clone_size: -
v_call: TRBV15
d_call: -
cdr3_nt: TGTGCCACCAAGCCAGCGACAGACCCATTGGAAAAACTGTTTTTT
cdr3_aa: CATKPATDPLEKLFF

j_call: TRBJ1-2
clone_size: -
v_call: TRBV13
d_call: TRBD1
cdr3_nt: TGTGCCAGCAGCTTCCTTTTAGGGGGCTTGGGCTATGGCTACACCTTC
cdr3_aa: CASSFLLGGLGYGYTF